This is a list of T cell receptor beta chains from one sample in a study of siplizumab effects on memory and regulatory T cells. Clones were read by immunoSEQ multiplex PCR, and TCRdb kept only the in-frame ones, dropping some. The sample lists roughly 120,000 clones, roughly 94% occurring once. The sample comprised non-Treg CD4+ T cells sorted from blood. Receptor source: a human donor in good health. Each CDR3 is given with its conserved first and last residue. Each record gives: D gene, clone size, J gene, V gene, CDR3 DNA, CDR3 protein. The D gene is left open where the match is weak. Not every row has a clone size; where given, it reads once, few, many or a size class.

d_gene: -
abundance: -
j_gene: TRBJ1-1
v_gene: TRBV14
CDR3nt: TGTGCCAGCAGCCGAGGACTTCAGGCTGAAGCTTTCTTT
CDR3aa: CASSRGLQAEAFF

d_gene: -
abundance: -
j_gene: TRBJ2-5
v_gene: TRBV6-1
CDR3nt: TGTGCCAGCAACGTACGGGACGACGGGACCCAGTACTTC
CDR3aa: CASNVRDDGTQYF

d_gene: TRBD2
abundance: -
j_gene: TRBJ2-1
v_gene: TRBV6-1
CDR3nt: TGTGCCAGCAGTGAAAACGTGGCGGGAGGGCCTTCCTACAATGAGCAGTTCTTC
CDR3aa: CASSENVAGGPSYNEQFF

d_gene: -
abundance: -
j_gene: TRBJ1-1
v_gene: TRBV5-1
CDR3nt: TGCGCCAGCAGCTTGGGGGCAGGGGCTGACACTGAAGCTTTCTTT
CDR3aa: CASSLGAGADTEAFF

d_gene: TRBD1
abundance: -
j_gene: TRBJ1-2
v_gene: TRBV29-1
CDR3nt: TGCAGCGTGGTTGGACAGGGGCAGGGCTACACCTTC
CDR3aa: CSVVGQGQGYTF

d_gene: TRBD1
abundance: -
j_gene: TRBJ2-2
v_gene: TRBV10-3
CDR3nt: TGTGCCAGCGCAGGGGGCACCAACACCGGGGAGCTGTTTTTT
CDR3aa: CASAGGTNTGELFF

d_gene: -
abundance: -
j_gene: TRBJ2-5
v_gene: TRBV12-2
CDR3nt: TGTGCAAGTCGCTTGATCGACAGGCACGAAGAGACCCAGTACTTC
CDR3aa: CASRLIDRHEETQYF

d_gene: -
abundance: -
j_gene: TRBJ1-2
v_gene: TRBV27
CDR3nt: TGTGCCAGCAGTTTAAGTCTCTACACCTATGGCTACACCTTC
CDR3aa: CASSLSLYTYGYTF

d_gene: -
abundance: -
j_gene: TRBJ2-1
v_gene: TRBV19
CDR3nt: TGTGCCAGTAGTCAGCCGGGACTCTCCTACAATGAGCAGTTCTTC
CDR3aa: CASSQPGLSYNEQFF

d_gene: -
abundance: -
j_gene: TRBJ1-1
v_gene: TRBV9
CDR3nt: TGTGCCAGCAGCCGGGACGGGGCGACGGGGAACACTGAAGCTTTCTTT
CDR3aa: CASSRDGATGNTEAFF

d_gene: TRBD2
abundance: -
j_gene: TRBJ2-7
v_gene: TRBV6-1
CDR3nt: TGTGCCAGCAAAACTAGCGGCCGTCTGGTAGAGCAGTACTTC
CDR3aa: CASKTSGRLVEQYF

d_gene: -
abundance: once
j_gene: TRBJ1-3
v_gene: TRBV5-4
CDR3nt: TGTGCCAGCAGCTTGGGACATCAGAGCTCTGGAAACACCATATATTTT
CDR3aa: CASSLGHQSSGNTIYF

d_gene: -
abundance: -
j_gene: TRBJ1-5
v_gene: TRBV7-6
CDR3nt: TGTGCCAGCAGCCGCCTAGGCAATCAGCCCCAGCATTTT
CDR3aa: CASSRLGNQPQHF

d_gene: -
abundance: -
j_gene: TRBJ2-1
v_gene: TRBV18
CDR3nt: TGTGCCAGCTCACCACGACAGGCTTCCTACAATGAGCAGTTCTTC
CDR3aa: CASSPRQASYNEQFF

d_gene: -
abundance: -
j_gene: TRBJ1-3
v_gene: TRBV6-1
CDR3nt: TGTGCCAGCAGGGCTGGAAACACCATATATTTT
CDR3aa: CASRAGNTIYF

d_gene: TRBD1
abundance: -
j_gene: TRBJ1-6
v_gene: TRBV27
CDR3nt: TGTGCCAGCAGCACCCCCCAGGGGACAGCTTATTCACCCCTCCACTTT
CDR3aa: CASSTPQGTAYSPLHF

d_gene: TRBD2
abundance: -
j_gene: TRBJ2-3
v_gene: TRBV7-9
CDR3nt: TGTGCCAGCAGCCTCGGACTAGCGGGGGCCGGGGATACGCAGTATTTT
CDR3aa: CASSLGLAGAGDTQYF

d_gene: TRBD1
abundance: -
j_gene: TRBJ1-2
v_gene: TRBV6-5
CDR3nt: TGTGCCAGCAGCTCCGACAGGGGTTACGGCTACACCTTC
CDR3aa: CASSSDRGYGYTF

d_gene: -
abundance: once
j_gene: TRBJ1-3
v_gene: TRBV19
CDR3nt: TGTGCCAGTAGTCCCCGGAGATACTCTGGAAACACCATATATTTT
CDR3aa: CASSPRRYSGNTIYF

d_gene: -
abundance: -
j_gene: TRBJ1-2
v_gene: TRBV27
CDR3nt: TGTGCCAGCAGAGGTTGGGGGGGGAACTATGGCTACACCTTC
CDR3aa: CASRGWGGNYGYTF

d_gene: -
abundance: -
j_gene: TRBJ1-1
v_gene: TRBV2
CDR3nt: TGTGCCAGCAGTGAGATAGGGGGATACACTGAAGCTTTCTTT
CDR3aa: CASSEIGGYTEAFF

d_gene: -
abundance: -
j_gene: TRBJ2-7
v_gene: TRBV4-2
CDR3nt: TGTGCCAGCAGCCAAAGTGCGGACTTTAGCTCCTACGAGCAGTACTTC
CDR3aa: CASSQSADFSSYEQYF

d_gene: TRBD1
abundance: once
j_gene: TRBJ2-7
v_gene: TRBV4-1
CDR3nt: TGCGCCAGCAGCCCGGGACAGGGTAACACCTACGAGCAGTACTTC
CDR3aa: CASSPGQGNTYEQYF

d_gene: -
abundance: -
j_gene: TRBJ1-6
v_gene: TRBV6-5
CDR3nt: TGTGCCAGCAGTCCAGTCCTGGGGGAGAATTCACCCCTCCACTTT
CDR3aa: CASSPVLGENSPLHF

d_gene: -
abundance: -
j_gene: TRBJ1-3
v_gene: TRBV6-1
CDR3nt: TGTGCCAGCAGTGAAACAGGGACTGGAAACACCATATATTTT
CDR3aa: CASSETGTGNTIYF

d_gene: TRBD2
abundance: once
j_gene: TRBJ2-2
v_gene: TRBV2
CDR3nt: TGTGCCAGCAGGGGGGGACTAGCGGTCACCGGGGAGCTGTTTTTT
CDR3aa: CASRGGLAVTGELFF

d_gene: -
abundance: -
j_gene: TRBJ1-3
v_gene: TRBV13
CDR3nt: TGTGCCAGCAGCGATCGGACACACTCTGGAAACACCATATATTTT
CDR3aa: CASSDRTHSGNTIYF

d_gene: -
abundance: once
j_gene: TRBJ1-2
v_gene: TRBV5-4
CDR3nt: TGTGCCAGCAGCTCCCCGTGGGGATCCGCTAACTATGGCTACACCTTC
CDR3aa: CASSSPWGSANYGYTF

d_gene: TRBD2
abundance: -
j_gene: TRBJ2-2
v_gene: TRBV11-2
CDR3nt: TGTGCCAGCAGCCCCGGGACGAAGGGCGGGAGCATCGGGGAGCTGTTTTTT
CDR3aa: CASSPGTKGGSIGELFF

d_gene: -
abundance: -
j_gene: TRBJ2-5
v_gene: TRBV9
CDR3nt: TGTGCCAGCAGCCCCGGACAGCTAACCACGTACCAAGAGACCCAGTACTTC
CDR3aa: CASSPGQLTTYQETQYF

d_gene: -
abundance: -
j_gene: TRBJ1-2
v_gene: TRBV7-2
CDR3nt: TGTGCCAGCAGCTTCGCACGAGAATATGGCTACACCTTC
CDR3aa: CASSFAREYGYTF

d_gene: -
abundance: -
j_gene: TRBJ1-1
v_gene: TRBV7-2
CDR3nt: TGTGCCAGCAGCTTGATGGGGTCCGACACTGAAGCTTTCTTT
CDR3aa: CASSLMGSDTEAFF

d_gene: -
abundance: -
j_gene: TRBJ2-7
v_gene: TRBV19
CDR3nt: TGTGCCAGTAGTACCTCACCGTTCGGGGCCTACGAGCAGTACTTC
CDR3aa: CASSTSPFGAYEQYF

d_gene: TRBD1
abundance: -
j_gene: TRBJ1-2
v_gene: TRBV30
CDR3nt: TGTGCCTTTCAGACAGGGGGCTATGGCTACACCTTC
CDR3aa: CAFQTGGYGYTF

d_gene: TRBD2
abundance: -
j_gene: TRBJ2-1
v_gene: TRBV2
CDR3nt: TGTGCCAGCAGAGTTATAGCGGGAGGAGGTGATGAGCAGTTCTTC
CDR3aa: CASRVIAGGGDEQFF

d_gene: -
abundance: -
j_gene: TRBJ2-1
v_gene: TRBV5-1
CDR3nt: TGCGCCAGCAGCTTGGTGTCTAACAATGAGCAGTTCTTC
CDR3aa: CASSLVSNNEQFF

d_gene: -
abundance: once
j_gene: TRBJ1-4
v_gene: TRBV29-1
CDR3nt: TGCAGCGTCAGTCCAACTAATGAAAAACTGTTTTTT
CDR3aa: CSVSPTNEKLFF

d_gene: TRBD1
abundance: -
j_gene: TRBJ1-2
v_gene: TRBV7-2
CDR3nt: TGTGCCAGCAGCACGGGGACAGGATTATTGAACTATGGCTACACCTTC
CDR3aa: CASSTGTGLLNYGYTF

d_gene: -
abundance: -
j_gene: TRBJ2-7
v_gene: TRBV7-4
CDR3nt: TGTGCCAGCAGCTCCCAGTCCCCAGTCGAGCAGTACTTC
CDR3aa: CASSSQSPVEQYF

d_gene: -
abundance: -
j_gene: TRBJ1-3
v_gene: TRBV18
CDR3nt: TGTGCCAGCTCACCACCAGCGTACTCTGGAAACACCATATATTTT
CDR3aa: CASSPPAYSGNTIYF

d_gene: -
abundance: -
j_gene: TRBJ1-2
v_gene: TRBV5-4
CDR3nt: TGTGCCAGCAGCTCCGCCGGGGGACGGGCATATGGCTACACCTTC
CDR3aa: CASSSAGGRAYGYTF

d_gene: -
abundance: -
j_gene: TRBJ2-1
v_gene: TRBV5-6
CDR3nt: TGTGCCAGCAGCCTGGCCGAAGTCAATGAGCAGTTCTTC
CDR3aa: CASSLAEVNEQFF

d_gene: -
abundance: -
j_gene: TRBJ2-1
v_gene: TRBV30
CDR3nt: TGTGCCTGGACTGGAGGGCCCGGTGAGCAGTTCTTC
CDR3aa: CAWTGGPGEQFF

d_gene: -
abundance: -
j_gene: TRBJ1-2
v_gene: TRBV18
CDR3nt: TGTGCCAGCTCACCACGGGAGGGGAGTAACTATGGCTACACCTTC
CDR3aa: CASSPREGSNYGYTF

d_gene: -
abundance: -
j_gene: TRBJ1-5
v_gene: TRBV6-6
CDR3nt: TGTGCCAGCGCCGGAACGTTGGGGGGTCAGCCCCAGCATTTT
CDR3aa: CASAGTLGGQPQHF